This paragraph reports one T cell receptor (beta chain). Its antigen is still unknown. The CDR3 end is not reached by the read, which stops 3 residues before it; the germline J gene fills it in. The germline gives CDR1 GTSNPN, CDR2 SVGIG (reference sequence). There are 16 residues in the CDR3. The V gene end was trimmed by 0 bases and the J gene end by 4 bases; junction bases not matched to a gene: 6. Profiling relied on immunoSEQ multiplex PCR, and the TCRdb table lists in-frame clones only, not all of them. The sample is made up of approximately 12,000 clones, none counted only once. The data were taken from a study of T cell clonality in common variable immunodeficiency. Study results and limitations: Reportedly, TCR beta sequences from common variable immunodeficiency showed fewer deletions and N-nucleotide insertions.

Replacement immunoglobulin had been given to every CVID subject for at least one year. No CVID subject was ill or on immunomodulatory drugs when sampled. Donors gave roughly 5 to 8 ml heparinized peripheral whole blood. This chain joins TRBV30 and TRBJ2-2; 9 bases line up with TRBD1. The receptor was isolated from a human donor with common variable immunodeficiency. The sequenced sample consisted of peripheral blood mononuclear cells. CDR3 protein: CAWSVRTGVGTGELFF. The part of the CDR3 DNA that was read is TGTGCCTGGAGTGTGAGGACAGGGGTGGGCACCGGGGAG.